This T cell receptor beta chain came from a study of T cell responses to AZD1222 COVID-19 vaccine. Study results and caveats: Only 6 or 7 AZD1222 recipients tested seropositive at baseline. Close to half of spike-specific TCRs reportedly recognize unmutated variant regions. Repertoires were obtained only post-peak T cell response. White British people made up most donors, females outnumbered males, and clonal diversity was possibly underestimated.

Concerning this clone: Its antigen is undetermined.

The CDR3 covers 13 residues. The ends were cut back, 11 bases at V and 2 bases at J, with 12 bases in the middle. In germline, CDR1 is SEHNR, CDR2 FQNEAQ (reference sequence). Sequenced by immunoSEQ multiplex PCR; TCRdb stores in-frame clones only, minus some. The sample records fewer than 300,000 clones, about 92% being singletons. The chain employs TRBV7-9 and TRBJ1-4; no firm D call. Sequencing was performed on peripheral blood, taken on day 0 of AZD1222 vaccination. This TCR was sampled from an adult in good health. CDR3 protein: CAWMWSTNEKLFF. DNA of the CDR3: TGTGCCTGGATGTGGTCGACTAATGAAAAACTGTTTTTT. The full variable domain, in which reference TRBV7-9 and TRBJ1-4 provide the parts outside the CDR3, is DTGVSQNPRHKITKRGQNVTFRCDPISEHNRLYWYRQTLGQGPEFLTYFQNEAQLEKSRLLSDRFSAERPKGSFSTLEIQRTEQGDSAMYLCAWMWSTNEKLFFGSGTQLSVL.